Each of the 32 T cell receptor beta chains below was sequenced from the same sample in a study of blood T cell repertoires in COVID-19. Clones were read by immunoSEQ multiplex PCR, and TCRdb kept only the in-frame ones, dropping some. This table has fewer than 40,000 clones, about four fifths appearing once. Sequencing used peripheral blood. All receptors come from a man aged 70 or older with acute or convalescent COVID-19.

This rearrangement joins TRBV6-2 or TRBV6-3 to TRBJ2-2, with 11 bases that match TRBD2. The germline gives CDR1 MNHEY, CDR2 SVGEGT. This CDR3 spans 16 amino acids. V shed 6 bases and J 6 bases; nucleotides not matched to a gene: 9. For the CDR3, the DNA is TGTGCCAGCAGCCCTCGGACTAGCGGGTCTCCCGGGGAGCTGTTTTTT. Translated: CASSPRTSGSPGELFF.

The chain has TRBV25-1 and TRBJ1-1; 8 nucleotides align to TRBD1. The V and J ends lost 3 bases and 1 base, in that order; junction bases with no gene match: 4. This CDR3 is built from 15 residues. The V gene's germline CDR1 is MGHDK and CDR2 SYGVNS. The CDR3: CASSDPGTGNTEAFF. The CDR3 nucleotides read TGTGCCAGCAGTGACCCCGGGACAGGGAACACTGAAGCTTTCTTT.

This chain links TRBV19 with TRBJ2-7; 10 bases are shared with TRBD2. CDR3 length: 16 residues. Germline V gives CDR1 LNHDA, CDR2 SQIVND (reference sequence). V lost 2 bases, J lost 8 bases, and 12 bases stayed unmatched. CDR3 protein: CASSIRGSSGRFQQYF. The CDR3 nucleotides are TGTGCCAGTAGTATAAGAGGGAGTAGCGGGAGGTTCCAGCAGTACTTC.

The chain carries TRBV14 and TRBJ2-3, with TRBD2 as a possible D gene (6 bases). Germline V gene lookup returns CDR1 SGHDN and CDR2 FVKESK. The CDR3 is made up of 16 amino acids. The V and J ends lost 0 bases and 1 base respectively, with 11 bases between them. The CDR3 region has the DNA TGTGCCAGCAGCCAAGAACGGGGCGGGGGCACAGATACGCAGTATTTT. As protein: CASSQERGGGTDTQYF.

The V call is TRBV24-1, the J call TRBJ2-7; 10 nucleotides match TRBD1. The V gene end was trimmed by 11 bases and the J gene end by 3 bases; junction bases not matched to a gene: 12. CDR3 size: 15 residues. Germline V gene data show CDR1 as KGHDR and CDR2 as SFDVKD. CDR3 protein: CAISPGQGPDYEQYF. DNA for the CDR3: TGTGCCATCTCTCCGGGACAGGGGCCTGACTACGAGCAGTACTTC.

This chain links TRBV7-9 with TRBJ1-2, with D perhaps TRBD1 (6 bases). Trimming cost V 3 bases and J 4 bases, with 15 bases left between them. CDR1 and CDR2 from the germline V gene are SEHNR and FQNEAQ (reference sequence). The CDR3 runs 15 residues. CDR3 in DNA: TGTGCCAGCAGCTTCCCGACGACAGGACCCTATGGCTACACCTTC. Amino acid sequence: CASSFPTTGPYGYTF. Variable domain in full (rest from reference TRBV7-9 and TRBJ1-2): DTGVSQNPRHKITKRGQNVTFRCDPISEHNRLYWYRQTLGQGPEFLTYFQNEAQLEKSRLLSDRFSAERPKGSFSTLEIQRTEQGDSAMYLCASSFPTTGPYGYTFGSGTRLTVV.

This clone showed up just once. The V and J genes are TRBV19 and TRBJ2-4; TRBD2 matches at 13 bases. There are 16 residues in the CDR3. Germline V gives CDR1 LNHDA, CDR2 SQIVND (reference sequence). The V gene end was trimmed by 4 bases and the J gene end by 2 bases; junction bases not matched to a gene: 2. CDR3 in amino acids: CASSTGTSGTKNIQYF. Written as DNA, the CDR3 is TGTGCCAGTAGTACCGGGACTAGCGGGACCAAAAACATTCAGTACTTC.

The rearrangement links TRBV10-3 to TRBJ1-2; 7 nucleotides match TRBD1. This CDR3 is 14 amino acids long. V was pared by 6 bases and J by 2 bases, with 6 bases of the junction left unmatched. Germline assignment: CDR1 ENHRY and CDR2 SYGVKD. The CDR3 region is CAISTGTENYGYTF. The DNA for the CDR3 is TGTGCCATCAGCACCGGGACAGAGAACTATGGCTACACCTTC.

The rearrangement uses TRBV6-5 and TRBJ2-7, with D unclear. The CDR3 sequence is 10 residues long. V was pared by 6 bases and J by 7 bases, with 7 bases between. Germline CDR1 MNHEY, CDR2 SVGAGI. The CDR3 reads CASSRNEQYF. In nucleotides, the CDR3 is TGTGCCAGCAGCCGTAATGAGCAGTACTTC.

This clone was found a few times. This chain uses TRBV27 with TRBJ2-7; tentative D call: TRBD2 (7 bases). The germline CDR1 and CDR2 sequences are MNHEY and SMNVEV (reference sequence). V was cut by 4 bases and J by 3 bases, with 13 bases left in between. The CDR3 has 14 residues. The CDR3 DNA reads TGTGCCAGCAGTTCTCAAGGGGGGGACTACGAGCAGTACTTC. Translated: CASSSQGGDYEQYF.

The V gene is TRBV7-9, the J gene TRBJ1-1; 9 positions match TRBD1. Germline V lookup: CDR1 SEHNR, CDR2 FQNEAQ (reference sequence). Unmatched junction bases numbered 7, after V lost 5 bases and J lost 6 bases. The CDR3 runs 14 residues. The CDR3 sequence: CASSPRTGEPEAFF. DNA for the CDR3: TGTGCCAGCAGCCCCCGGACAGGGGAACCTGAAGCTTTCTTT. Supplemented by reference TRBV7-9 and TRBJ1-1, the full variable domain reads DTGVSQNPRHKITKRGQNVTFRCDPISEHNRLYWYRQTLGQGPEFLTYFQNEAQLEKSRLLSDRFSAERPKGSFSTLEIQRTEQGDSAMYLCASSPRTGEPEAFFGQGTRLTVV.

The chain has TRBV10-3 and TRBJ2-1; 14 bases map to TRBD2. V lost 7 bases to trimming and J lost 0 bases; unmatched junction nucleotides: 8. Looked up from germline, CDR1 is ENHRY and CDR2 is SYGVKD. This CDR3 region has 18 residues. CDR3: CAIKSGTSGSSSYNEQFF. DNA of the CDR3: TGTGCCATCAAATCTGGGACTAGCGGGAGTAGCTCCTACAATGAGCAGTTCTTC.

Only a few counts were recorded for this clone. This chain connects TRBV19 to TRBJ1-4; no clear D. The CDR3 is 15 amino acids. Trimming removed 5 bases from V and 0 bases from J, with 10 bases in between. Germline V gives CDR1 LNHDA, CDR2 SQIVND (reference sequence). DNA of the CDR3: TGTGCCAGTAGTCGGGGATATCCAACTAATGAAAAACTGTTTTTT. Protein sequence: CASSRGYPTNEKLFF.

The CDR3 loop reads CASSGASEPFSGELFF. DNA of the CDR3: TGCGCCAGTTCGGGAGCATCAGAACCTTTCTCCGGGGAGCTGTTTTTT. The chain recombines TRBV5-1 with TRBJ2-2; D perhaps matches TRBD2 (6 bases). Germline CDR1 reads SGHRS; CDR2 reads YFSETQ. The ends were cut back, 8 bases at V and 6 bases at J, with 23 bases in the middle. This CDR3 contains 16 residues.

The chain combines TRBV19 with TRBJ2-1, with 15 positions matching TRBD2. The germline CDR1 and CDR2 sequences are LNHDA and SQIVND (reference sequence). Losses at the gene ends were 3 bases for V and 6 bases for J; bases not matched to a gene: 6. The CDR3 runs to 17 residues. The CDR3 nucleotides read TGTGCCAGTAGTATCGGGACTAGCGGGGGGAAGGCCAATGAGCAGTTCTTC. Translated, it gives CASSIGTSGGKANEQFF. Full variable domain (remainder filled in from reference TRBV19 and TRBJ2-1): DGGITQSPKYLFRKEGQNVTLSCEQNLNHDAMYWYRQDPGQGLRLIYYSQIVNDFQKGDIAEGYSVSREKKESFPLTVTSAQKNPTAFYLCASSIGTSGGKANEQFFGPGTRLTVL.

The chain joins TRBV4-2 to TRBJ1-4, with a possible D match to TRBD1 (5 bases). Germline V lookup: CDR1 LGHNA, CDR2 YNFKEQ. The CDR3 runs to 16 residues. The ends were cut back, 7 bases at V and 8 bases at J, with 23 bases in the middle. CDR3 loop: CASTPQMPPAGEKLFF. The DNA of the CDR3 is TGTGCCAGCACCCCTCAAATGCCCCCAGCAGGGGAAAAACTGTTTTTT.

This chain joins TRBV28 and TRBJ2-7; TRBD2 matches at 11 bases. Losses at the gene ends were 4 bases for V and 5 bases for J; bases not matched to a gene: 16. The CDR3 has 18 residues. CDR1 MDHEN and CDR2 SYDVKM come from the germline V gene. This chain's CDR3 is CASSWRGLAEWSRNEQYF. The CDR3 region has the DNA TGTGCCAGCAGTTGGCGGGGACTAGCGGAATGGTCTCGGAACGAGCAGTACTTC.

This clone was seen a single time. The chain has TRBV28 and TRBJ1-2; 9 bases are shared with TRBD1. With 8 bases clipped from V and 8 bases from J, the junction kept 6 bases outside the gene matches. From germline, CDR1 is MDHEN and CDR2 SYDVKM. This CDR3 has 12 residues. The CDR3 nucleotides are TGTGCCAGCTGGGGACAGGGCCACGGCTACACCTTC. This gives the protein CASWGQGHGYTF.

This rearrangement joins TRBV6-5 to TRBJ2-1, with D unresolved. V was shortened by 5 bases and J by 5 bases, with 7 bases between the two germline ends. Germline lookup yields CDR1 MNHEY and CDR2 SVGAGI. This CDR3 has 12 residues. The CDR3 protein is CASSTGNNEQFF. CDR3 bases: TGTGCCAGCAGTACGGGTAACAATGAGCAGTTCTTC.

This chain links TRBV7-8 with TRBJ2-1; tentative D call: TRBD2 (6 bases). Trimming pared 4 bases from V and 6 bases from J, leaving 16 bases between. Germline CDR1 and CDR2: SGHVS and FQNEAQ. The CDR3 sequence is 15 residues long. The CDR3 spells CASSSTTRGSNEQFF. As DNA, the CDR3 is TGTGCCAGCAGCTCGACGACCCGGGGGAGCAATGAGCAGTTCTTC.

The rearrangement links TRBV5-5 to TRBJ2-1, with 11 bases that match TRBD1. Germline V CDR1 and CDR2: SGHKS, YYEKEE (reference sequence). The CDR3 totals 15 residues. V trimming: 10 bases; J trimming: 6 bases; junction bases outside the gene matches: 12. In nucleotides, the CDR3 is TGTGCCCGGTCGCCCCGGGACAGGGGGTGCAATGAGCAGTTCTTC. Protein sequence: CARSPRDRGCNEQFF.

This rearrangement joins TRBV5-1 to TRBJ1-4, with 7 bases lining up with TRBD1. The CDR3 is made up of 15 amino acids. J gave up 0 bases and V 4 bases, and 3 bases lay outside the gene matches. CDR1 is SGHRS and CDR2 is YFSETQ in the germline V gene. For the CDR3, the DNA is TGCGCCAGCAGCCCCAGGGGGGCAACTAATGAAAAACTGTTTTTT. It encodes CASSPRGATNEKLFF.

This chain links TRBV11-2 with TRBJ2-5, with 15 bases matching TRBD2. Trimming removed 3 bases from V and 0 bases from J; junction bases left unmatched: 2. CDR3 length: 17 residues. Germline V gene lookup returns CDR1 SGHAT and CDR2 FQNNGV. CDR3 loop: CASSLGLAGGDQETQYF. For the CDR3, the DNA is TGTGCCAGCAGCTTGGGACTAGCGGGAGGAGACCAAGAGACCCAGTACTTC.

This clone was recorded once. The chain uses TRBV6-5 and TRBJ2-7; TRBD1 matches at 10 bases. Losses at the gene ends were 7 bases for V and 9 bases for J; bases not matched to a gene: 9. The CDR3 is 13 residues long. Germline V gene lookup returns CDR1 MNHEY and CDR2 SVGAGI. The CDR3 here is CASTQDRTGGQYF. The CDR3 DNA is TGTGCCAGCACTCAGGACAGGACAGGGGGGCAGTACTTC.

V and J are TRBV28 and TRBJ2-1, with a possible D match to TRBD2 (6 bases). The CDR3 extends over 14 amino acids. Per the germline V gene, CDR1 is MDHEN and CDR2 is SYDVKM. The germline V and J ends were trimmed by 5 bases and 6 bases, with 14 bases remaining between them. CDR3 nucleotide sequence: TGTGCCAGCAGTGTGCCGGGACTCCTCAATGAGCAGTTCTTC. Translating gives CASSVPGLLNEQFF.

The chain links TRBV19 to TRBJ1-5; unclear D gene. Germline CDR1 is LNHDA and CDR2 is SQIVND (reference sequence). Trimming shortened V by 3 bases and J by 6 bases, and 15 bases separated the two germline ends. The CDR3 contains 15 residues. CDR3 nucleotide sequence: TGTGCCAGTAGTATTGAGGTAGAGCCGGGTCAGCCCCAGCATTTT. It specifies CASSIEVEPGQPQHF. Drawing the rest from reference TRBV19 and TRBJ1-5, the complete variable domain is DGGITQSPKYLFRKEGQNVTLSCEQNLNHDAMYWYRQDPGQGLRLIYYSQIVNDFQKGDIAEGYSVSREKKESFPLTVTSAQKNPTAFYLCASSIEVEPGQPQHFGDGTRLSIL.

The chain carries TRBV18 and TRBJ2-3; TRBD2 might be the D (5 bases). The V gene lost 3 bases and the J gene lost 4 bases, with 11 bases spanning the gap. The CDR3 loop spans 14 amino acids. Germline V CDR1 and CDR2: KGHSH, LQKENI. The CDR3 reads CASSPEVVSDTQYF. The CDR3 region has the DNA TGTGCCAGCTCACCGGAGGTAGTTTCAGATACGCAGTATTTT.

The V call is TRBV10-3, the J call TRBJ2-1, with TRBD1 identical over 10 bases. Germline V gene lookup returns CDR1 ENHRY and CDR2 SYGVKD. The CDR3 covers 15 residues. The junction had 5 bases not matched to a gene; V was cut back by 3 bases and J by 6 bases. The CDR3 protein is CAISEGTGVVNEQFF. CDR3 in DNA: TGTGCCATCAGTGAAGGGACAGGGGTTGTCAATGAGCAGTTCTTC.

The gene calls are TRBV11-2 and TRBJ1-2; no reliable D call. CDR1 and CDR2 from the germline V gene are SGHAT and FQNNGV. This CDR3 comprises 13 residues. V gave up 2 bases and J gave up 2 bases, with 6 bases separating them. The CDR3 loop reads CASSLQENYGYTF. The DNA of the CDR3 is TGTGCCAGCAGCTTACAGGAAAACTATGGCTACACCTTC.

V is TRBV7-9 and J is TRBJ2-3, with 13 nucleotides matching TRBD2. Germline lookup yields CDR1 SEHNR and CDR2 FQNEAQ (reference sequence). This CDR3 has 16 amino acids. Germline trimming cut 1 base from V and 6 bases from J; bases unmatched to any gene: 4. The CDR3 spells CASSLGTSGSEDTQYF. The CDR3 DNA sequence: TGTGCCAGCAGCTTAGGGACTAGCGGGAGCGAGGATACGCAGTATTTT.

This clone occurred once. The chain is built from TRBV7-9 and TRBJ2-3; D gene unclear. Germline V gene sequence: CDR1 SEHNR, CDR2 FQNEAQ (reference sequence). V lost 6 bases and J lost 3, with 4 bases in between. The CDR3 has 11 amino acids. DNA for the CDR3: TGTGCCAGCAGTTCGACAGATACGCAGTATTTT. Its protein product is CASSSTDTQYF.

The chain joins TRBV28 to TRBJ2-7; tentative D call: TRBD1 (5 bases). The CDR3 has 10 amino acids. Germline loops: CDR1 MDHEN, CDR2 SYDVKM. CDR3 protein: CATESYEQYF. CDR3 nucleotides: TGTGCGACAGAGTCCTACGAGCAGTACTTC.